These 24 T cell receptor beta chains share one sample of origin, sequenced in a study of identifying expanded T cells in peripheral blood. Produced via immunoSEQ multiplex PCR; TCRdb's table is partial and in-frame only. The repertoire has about 94,000 clones, 70% to 90% of them found once; the top ten carry under 6%. Sequencing input: blood. The receptors shown here come from a person aged 18 to 70 in good health.

This chain links TRBV15 with TRBJ2-7; TRBD2 matches at 8 bases. The CDR3 spans 15 residues. V shed 0 bases and J 2 bases; nucleotides not matched to a gene: 3. CDR1 is LNHNV and CDR2 is YYDKDF in the germline V gene (reference sequence). CDR3 amino acids: CATSREGGRTYEQYF. The CDR3 DNA follows: TGTGCCACCAGCAGAGAGGGCGGGAGGACCTACGAGCAGTACTTC.

V usage is TRBV7-3 and J usage is TRBJ1-2, with 7 positions matching TRBD1. Trimming took 2 bases from V and 3 from J; bases not matched to a gene: 0. This CDR3 is built from 13 residues. Germline V CDR1 and CDR2: SGHTA, FQGTGA. CDR3 loop: CASSLGQDYGYTF. In DNA form, the CDR3 reads TGTGCCAGCAGCTTAGGACAGGACTATGGCTACACCTTC.

The chain has TRBV2 and TRBJ1-2; 9 bases align to TRBD1. This CDR3 has 14 amino acids. V was pared by 5 bases and J by 2 bases, with 3 bases of the junction left unmatched. Germline CDR1 is SNHLY and CDR2 is FYNNEI. As DNA, the CDR3 is TGTGCCAGCAGTCGGACAGGGGTAAACTATGGCTACACCTTC. Amino acids: CASSRTGVNYGYTF.

The chain employs TRBV15 and TRBJ1-1, with D possibly TRBD1 on 5 matching bases. This CDR3 region has 13 residues. V was shortened by 7 bases and J by 5 bases, with 14 bases between the two germline ends. CDR1 is LNHNV, CDR2 YYDKDF, per germline (reference sequence). This CDR3 is CATTYGGGTEAFF. DNA for the CDR3: TGTGCCACCACCTACGGGGGAGGGACTGAAGCTTTCTTT.

The V call is TRBV5-1, the J call TRBJ1-6; D gene unclear. Trimming stripped 3 bases from V and 4 bases from J, with 14 bases between. Germline V gives CDR1 SGHRS, CDR2 YFSETQ. CDR3 length: 16 residues. CDR3 coding DNA: TGCGCCAGCAGCTCCGATAAAGTGGAGTATAATTCACCCCTCCACTTT. This gives the protein CASSSDKVEYNSPLHF.

This rearrangement joins TRBV6-5 to TRBJ1-2, with no clear D. This CDR3 has 15 amino acids. Germline loops: CDR1 MNHEY, CDR2 SVGAGI. V dropped 8 bases and J dropped 8 bases, with 24 bases sitting between them. The CDR3 sequence is CASAATSNLIGGYTF. The CDR3 region has the DNA TGTGCCAGCGCAGCAACCTCTAACCTGATTGGGGGCTACACCTTC.

The J gene is TRBJ2-3, the V gene TRBV4-1, with 10 bases identical to TRBD2. Trimming at V came to 2 bases and at J to 8 bases, leaving 10 bases not matched to a gene. The CDR3 totals 16 residues. Germline V gives CDR1 MGHRA, CDR2 YSYEKL. The CDR3 bases are TGCGCCAGCAGCCAAACAAGCGGGAGGGCCTGGGTTACGCAGTATTTT. This sequence encodes CASSQTSGRAWVTQYF.

The chain carries TRBV6-6 and TRBJ1-5; the D is unclear. The CDR3 sequence is 15 residues long. Germline V gene lookup returns CDR1 MNHNY and CDR2 SVGAGI (reference sequence). V was clipped by 4 bases and J by 0 bases, with 10 bases between them. The CDR3 DNA sequence: TGTGCCAGCAGTTCACGGACTGATAGCAATCAGCCCCAGCATTTT. Encoded protein: CASSSRTDSNQPQHF.

The rearrangement joins TRBV5-5 to TRBJ1-3, with 7 bases matching TRBD1. The CDR3 spans 13 residues. V lost 6 bases to trimming and J lost 4 bases; unmatched junction nucleotides: 4. Germline V gives CDR1 SGHKS, CDR2 YYEKEE (reference sequence). The CDR3 loop is CASTKDRGNTIYF. The CDR3 DNA sequence: TGTGCCAGCACCAAGGACAGGGGAAACACCATATATTTT.

The rearrangement joins TRBV21-1 to TRBJ1-5; the listed D gene, TRBD1, was not tested against the DNA. TRBV21-1 is a documented pseudogene. The CDR3 contains 12 residues. The CDR3 region has the DNA TGTGCCAGCAGGCAGGGGGCACAGCCCCAGCATTTT. Protein product: CASRQGAQPQHF.

V is TRBV5-1 and J is TRBJ2-5; D not certain. The germline V and J ends were trimmed by 4 bases and 0 bases, with 13 bases remaining between them. This CDR3 has 15 amino acids. Germline CDR1 SGHRS, CDR2 YFSETQ. CDR3 sequence reads: CASSQDAAYQETQYF. The CDR3, as DNA: TGCGCCAGCAGCCAAGATGCGGCGTACCAAGAGACCCAGTACTTC.

The chain is built from TRBV10-3 and TRBJ1-3; D is unclear. The CDR3 sequence is 17 residues long. CDR1 is ENHRY and CDR2 is SYGVKD in the germline V gene. Trimming left V 2 bases short and J 2 bases short, with 16 bases between. CDR3 protein: CAISEQHLKFPGNTIYF. CDR3 coding DNA: TGTGCCATCAGTGAGCAACATCTTAAGTTCCCTGGAAACACCATATATTTT.

The chain employs TRBV2 and TRBJ2-3, with D possibly called TRBD1 or TRBD2 (6 bases each). The V end lost 2 bases, the J end lost 3 bases, and 18 bases lay between the germline ends. This CDR3 region has 17 residues. Germline loops: CDR1 SNHLY, CDR2 FYNNEI. As DNA, the CDR3 is TGTGCCAGCAGTGAATTAGGGGGGCACGGGGCTACAGATACGCAGTATTTT. It encodes CASSELGGHGATDTQYF. Full variable domain (rest looked up from reference TRBV2 and TRBJ2-3): EPEVTQTPSHQVTQMGQEVILRCVPISNHLYFYWYRQILGQKVEFLVSFYNNEISEKSEIFDDQFSVERPDGSNFTLKIRSTKLEDSAMYFCASSELGGHGATDTQYFGPGTRLTVL.

V usage is TRBV19 and J usage is TRBJ2-3, with 9 bases lining up with TRBD2. CDR1 LNHDA and CDR2 SQIVND come from the germline V gene (reference sequence). The ends lost 7 bases at V and 3 bases at J; junction bases unmatched: 8. This CDR3 has 15 amino acids. DNA of the CDR3: TGTGCCAGTACCTCGGGACTAGCTAGGACAGATACGCAGTATTTT. This codes for CASTSGLARTDTQYF. The entire variable domain, with the rest obtained from reference TRBV19 and TRBJ2-3, is as follows: DGGITQSPKYLFRKEGQNVTLSCEQNLNHDAMYWYRQDPGQGLRLIYYSQIVNDFQKGDIAEGYSVSREKKESFPLTVTSAQKNPTAFYLCASTSGLARTDTQYFGPGTRLTVL.

This CDR3 reads CAISESARDNNEQFF. For the CDR3, the DNA is TGTGCCATCAGTGAGTCGGCCCGGGACAACAATGAGCAGTTCTTC. V and J are TRBV10-3 and TRBJ2-1, with D possibly matching TRBD1 (6 bases). The length of the CDR3 is 15 residues. The germline V gene encodes CDR1 ENHRY and CDR2 SYGVKD. V shed 0 bases and J shed 5 bases, with 11 bases lying between them.

The chain has TRBV25-1 and TRBJ2-3; D may be TRBD1 or TRBD2 (6 bases each). This CDR3 region has 15 residues. Deletions cut 3 bases from V and 1 base from J, with 11 bases between. Germline V gene lookup returns CDR1 MGHDK and CDR2 SYGVNS. The chain's CDR3 is CASSDAGEGTDTQYF. The CDR3 DNA reads as TGTGCCAGCAGTGATGCAGGGGAGGGCACAGATACGCAGTATTTT.

This rearrangement joins TRBV7-9 to TRBJ1-3; D is unresolved. V gave up 1 base and J gave up 0 bases, with 4 bases separating them. Germline loops: CDR1 SEHNR, CDR2 FQNEAQ (reference sequence). The CDR3 spans 14 residues. Here the CDR3 DNA reads TGTGCCAGCAGCTTAGAGAGCTCTGGAAACACCATATATTTT. It is translated as CASSLESSGNTIYF.

The chain links TRBV14 to TRBJ2-1; TRBD2 is a possible D gene (5 bases). CDR1 SGHDN and CDR2 FVKESK come from the germline V gene. Trimming left V 7 bases short and J 3 bases short, with 13 bases between. The CDR3 runs 14 residues. CDR3 coding DNA: TGTGCCAGCACCGGCAGCGGAATCTACAATGAGCAGTTCTTC. As protein: CASTGSGIYNEQFF.

The chain couples TRBV5-1 to TRBJ2-7; 12 bases align to TRBD1. CDR1 and CDR2 from the germline V gene are SGHRS and YFSETQ. The CDR3 has 15 amino acids. J gave up 5 bases and V 5 bases, and 8 bases lay outside the gene matches. CDR3 nucleotides: TGCGCCAGCAGTCGGGGGACAGGGGGCAAGGACGAGCAGTACTTC. As protein: CASSRGTGGKDEQYF.

The CDR3 DNA follows: TGCGCCAGCAGCTTAGAGGGGGAGGATGGAAACACCATATATTTT. Translated, it gives CASSLEGEDGNTIYF. The V gene is TRBV5-1, the J gene TRBJ1-3, with D possibly being TRBD1 (6 bases). Per the germline V gene, CDR1 is SGHRS and CDR2 is YFSETQ. V was pared by 2 bases and J by 3 bases, with 12 bases between. The CDR3 loop spans 15 amino acids.

This chain uses TRBV5-1 with TRBJ1-2; 10 nucleotides agree with TRBD1. Germline CDR1 reads SGHRS; CDR2 reads YFSETQ. The CDR3 loop spans 15 amino acids. V dropped 0 bases and J dropped 8; count of bases not matched to a gene: 7. CDR3 in amino acids: CASSLGTGTGVGYTF. CDR3 DNA sequence: TGCGCCAGCAGCTTGGGTACCGGGACAGGGGTCGGCTACACCTTC.

The J gene is TRBJ1-3, the V gene TRBV6-1; D is ambiguous. Trimming shortened V by 8 bases and J by 4 bases, and 18 bases separated the two germline ends. CDR1 and CDR2 (germline): MNHNS, SASEGT. The CDR3 length is 15 residues. CDR3 sequence (DNA): TGTGCCAGCGCCCAAAAACATACTCCGGGAAACACCATATATTTT. Translation: CASAQKHTPGNTIYF.

V gene TRBV5-6 combines with J gene TRBJ2-7; 11 positions agree with TRBD1. The CDR3 is 14 amino acids. Germline V gives CDR1 SGHDT, CDR2 YYEEEE. The V gene end was trimmed by 4 bases and the J gene end by 4 bases; junction bases not matched to a gene: 4. CDR3 sequence (DNA): TGTGCCAGCAGCCGGACAGGGGGCGCGTACGAGCAGTACTTC. Translation: CASSRTGGAYEQYF. The variable domain in full, completed from reference TRBV5-6 and TRBJ2-7, reads DAGVTQSPTHLIKTRGQQVTLRCSPKSGHDTVSWYQQALGQGPQFIFQYYEEEERQRGNFPDRFSGHQFPNYSSELNVNALLLGDSALYLCASSRTGGAYEQYFGPGTRLTVT.

This clone was observed a handful of times. The chain has TRBV5-1 and TRBJ2-7, with D perhaps TRBD1 (6 bases). Trimming stripped 3 bases from V and 3 bases from J, with 16 bases between. This CDR3 region has 15 residues. Per germline, CDR1 SGHRS and CDR2 YFSETQ. DNA for the CDR3: TGCGCCAGCAGCTCAAAGACAGGTCTCGGCTACGAGCAGTACTTC. The encoded protein is CASSSKTGLGYEQYF.